This T cell receptor beta chain emerged from a study of blood T cell repertoires in COVID-19. At the level of the study: Acute and convalescent COVID-19 samples came from the United States, Italy and Spain. The analysed material was cDNA or gDNA that came from T cells, B-cell-depleted T cells, or PBMCs.

Trimming removed 6 bases from V and 6 bases from J; junction bases left unmatched: 8. Germline CDR1 is KGHSH and CDR2 is LQKENI. This CDR3 contains 14 residues. This clone was recorded once. Enrolled during active infection, Seattle patients were then followed longitudinally. Produced via immunoSEQ multiplex PCR; TCRdb's table is partial and in-frame only. The sample holds some 310,000 clones; around 87% are singletons and the top ten take under 1.1%. The clonotype was recovered from a woman aged 40 to 55 with COVID-19, enrolled during active disease. Specimen: peripheral blood. The chain carries TRBV18 and TRBJ1-1; 9 bases are a match to TRBD1. CDR3 nucleotides: TGTGCCAGCTCTGGAACAGGGGGCGGGTCTGAAGCTTTCTTT. Translating it yields CASSGTGGGSEAFF.